This T cell receptor beta chain was retrieved from a study of T cell responses to AZD1222 COVID-19 vaccine. The data were produced by immunoSEQ multiplex PCR, yet TCRdb's version contains in-frame clones alone and is incomplete. The table includes roughly 120,000 clones, approximately 90% detected once. V lost 4 bases, J lost 5 bases, and 11 bases lay in between. The germline CDR1 and CDR2 sequences are MNHEY and SMNVEV (reference sequence). There are 13 residues in the CDR3. The specimen comprised peripheral blood, sampled on day 0 of AZD1222 vaccination. The sequence was collected from an adult in good health. This chain links TRBV27 with TRBJ2-5; perhaps TRBD2 as D (5 bases). The CDR3 region has the DNA TGTGCCAGCAGTTACTCCGGGGAGGAGACCCAGTACTTC. Protein sequence: CASSYSGEETQYF.